This entry lists 3 T cell receptor beta chains sequenced from one sample in a study of monozygotic twins with inflammatory bowel disease. TCRdb reprocessed the 5' RACE reads; each CDR3 protein has one entry and no DNA is given. The sample table sets out 150,000 to 200,000 distinct CDR3 sequences. Source material: blood. The receptors stem from a human donor with ulcerative colitis or Crohn's disease, or a healthy co-twin of an affected twin (not recorded which).

The chain uses TRBV15 and TRBJ1-1; the TCRdb D gene call, TRBD1, has no DNA to confirm it. Germline CDR1 is LNHNV and CDR2 is YYDKDF (reference sequence). This CDR3 comprises 15 residues. This CDR3 reads CATSSAGTGKAEAFF.

The V call is TRBV2, the J call TRBJ2-5. CDR3 length equals 15 residues. Looked up from germline, CDR1 is SNHLY and CDR2 is FYNNEI. The CDR3: CASSDAQWYQETQYF.

The V call is TRBV30, the J call TRBJ1-6. The CDR3 runs to 13 residues. Germline values: CDR1 GTSNPN, CDR2 SVGIG (reference sequence). The CDR3 sequence is CAWSGGPNSPLHF.